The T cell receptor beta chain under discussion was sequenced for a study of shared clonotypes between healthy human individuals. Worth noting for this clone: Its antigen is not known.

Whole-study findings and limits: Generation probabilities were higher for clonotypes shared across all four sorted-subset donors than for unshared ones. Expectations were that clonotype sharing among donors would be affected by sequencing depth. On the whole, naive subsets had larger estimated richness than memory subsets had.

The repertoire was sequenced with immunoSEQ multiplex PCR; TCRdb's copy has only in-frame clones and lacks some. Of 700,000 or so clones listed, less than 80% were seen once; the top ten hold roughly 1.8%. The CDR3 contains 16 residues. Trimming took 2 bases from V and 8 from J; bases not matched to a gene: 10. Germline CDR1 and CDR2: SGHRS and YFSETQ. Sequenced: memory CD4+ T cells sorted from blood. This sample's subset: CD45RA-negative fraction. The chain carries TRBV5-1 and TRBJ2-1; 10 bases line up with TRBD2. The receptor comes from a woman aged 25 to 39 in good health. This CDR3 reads CASSFLASGSWYEQFF. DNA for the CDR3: TGCGCCAGCAGCTTCCTGGCTAGCGGGAGTTGGTATGAGCAGTTCTTC. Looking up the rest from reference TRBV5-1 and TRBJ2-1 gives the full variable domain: KAGVTQTPRYLIKTRGQQVTLSCSPISGHRSVSWYQQTPGQGLQFLFEYFSETQRNKGNFPGRFSGRQFSNSRSEMNVSTLELGDSALYLCASSFLASGSWYEQFFGPGTRLTVL.